These 30 T cell receptor beta chains were sequenced from one sample in a study of T-cell memory formation after mild COVID-19. MiXCR was run by TCRdb on the 5' RACE reads, yielding one entry per CDR3 protein. Found here are roughly 580,000 distinct CDR3 sequences, approximately 18% of them singletons; the top ten hold 12%. The sample taken for sequencing was PBMCs or a T cell subset sorted from them (not recorded which). The receptors were sampled from an adult woman who had mild COVID-19 (a few samples of this study predate the infection). Cell type and time point are not known.

This clonotype was recorded a few times. A much larger clone sits a single nucleotide away, making a read error possible. CDR3 in DNA: TGTGCCAGCAGCTCCTACGACGAGCAGTACTTC. Protein sequence: CASSSYDEQYF. The chain joins TRBV5-6 to TRBJ2-7; D remains unclear. The germline V and J ends were trimmed by 3 bases and 5 bases, with 6 bases remaining between them. Looked up from germline, CDR1 is SGHDT and CDR2 is YYEEEE. CDR3 size: 11 residues.

In DNA form, the CDR3 reads TGTGCCAGCAGCTTAGTGCGGGGGGCGAGGAATGAGCAGTTCTTC. Translated: CASSLVRGARNEQFF. The gene calls are TRBV13 and TRBJ2-1; 8 bases map to TRBD2. J lost 7 bases, V lost 1 base, and 6 bases had no gene match. This CDR3 is built from 15 residues. Germline CDR1 is PRHDT and CDR2 is FYEKMQ (reference sequence).

This sequence joins TRBV20-1 and TRBJ2-7; TRBD2 aligns across 11 bases. The CDR3 spans 15 residues. Germline-derived CDR1 and CDR2 are DFQATT and SNEGSKA (reference sequence). Trimming removed 3 bases from V and 3 bases from J; junction bases left unmatched: 7. Here the CDR3 DNA reads TGCAGTGCTAGGCGCCATAGCGGGGGGGTCTACGAGCAGTACTTC. Translated: CSARRHSGGVYEQYF.

This clonotype was found once. The chain is built from TRBV20-1 and TRBJ2-2; TRBD2 aligns across 7 bases. V gave up 0 bases and J gave up 5 bases; unmatched junction bases: 6. This CDR3 has 15 amino acids. The germline V gene has CDR1 DFQATT and CDR2 SNEGSKA (reference sequence). CDR3 coding DNA: TGCAGTGCTAGAGATGGGCTAGCGGTGACCGGGGAGCTGTTTTTT. It yields the protein CSARDGLAVTGELFF.

V gene TRBV4-3 combines with J gene TRBJ2-7; the match to TRBD1 covers 9 bases. The CDR3 is 20 amino acids. Per germline, CDR1 LGHNA and CDR2 YSLEER. V was pared by 0 bases and J by 2 bases, with 17 bases of the junction left unmatched. For the CDR3, the DNA is TGCGCCAGCAGCCAAGATGTAACCAGGACAGGGGTAATTCCACCCTACGAGCAGTACTTC. It specifies CASSQDVTRTGVIPPYEQYF.

Only a few counts were recorded for this clonotype. The rearrangement links TRBV7-9 to TRBJ2-2; 8 nucleotides line up with TRBD1. Trimming removed 5 bases from V and 1 base from J; junction bases left unmatched: 6. Looked up from germline, CDR1 is SEHNR and CDR2 is FQNEAQ (reference sequence). The CDR3 contains 16 residues. The CDR3 DNA reads TGTGCCAGCAGCCCCAAGACAGGGGTGAACACCGGGGAGCTGTTTTTT. It is translated as CASSPKTGVNTGELFF.

This clonotype has only a few counts. CDR3 coding DNA: TGTGCCAGCAGTTACAAGATTAGACAGGGGGGTTACACAGATACGCAGTATTTT. Translated, it gives CASSYKIRQGGYTDTQYF. This chain connects TRBV6-5 to TRBJ2-3, with 9 nucleotides matching TRBD1. CDR3 length equals 18 residues. Germline V CDR1 and CDR2: MNHEY, SVGAGI. V was pared by 2 bases and J by 2 bases, with 11 bases of the junction left unmatched.

This clonotype was recorded a few times. The chain joins TRBV7-9 to TRBJ2-3; 8 bases map to TRBD2. The CDR3 contains 15 residues. Trimming took 2 bases from V and 4 from J; bases not matched to a gene: 5. Germline CDR1 and CDR2: SEHNR and FQNEAQ (reference sequence). The CDR3 nucleotides are TGTGCCAGCAGCTTAATGGCGGGAGGCCCAGATACGCAGTATTTT. It translates to CASSLMAGGPDTQYF.

This clonotype has only a few counts. The chain joins TRBV6-6 to TRBJ1-1, with a weak D call TRBD1 (6 bases). Trimming shortened V by 2 bases and J by 4 bases, and 11 bases separated the two germline ends. CDR3 length: 14 residues. Per germline, CDR1 MNHNY and CDR2 SVGAGI (reference sequence). CDR3: CASSYRGGPTEAFF. The CDR3 nucleotides read TGTGCCAGCAGTTACCGTGGGGGGCCCACTGAAGCTTTCTTT.

This clonotype was observed a handful of times. V is TRBV20-1 and J is TRBJ2-7; 15 bases map to TRBD2. V gave up 5 bases and J gave up 4 bases; unmatched junction bases: 9. The germline V gene encodes CDR1 DFQATT and CDR2 SNEGSKA (reference sequence). The CDR3 is 16 residues long. CDR3 protein: CSARTSGRVFIYEQYF. In DNA form, the CDR3 reads TGCAGTGCTCGGACTAGCGGGAGGGTCTTTATATACGAGCAGTACTTC.

The chain is built from TRBV18 and TRBJ2-5; D gene unclear. This CDR3 contains 14 residues. Germline CDR1 and CDR2: KGHSH and LQKENI. Trimming stripped 3 bases from V and 1 base from J, with 9 bases between. The CDR3 DNA reads TGTGCCAGCTCACCGCGGCAGATCCAAGAGACCCAGTACTTC. Translating it yields CASSPRQIQETQYF.

This sequence joins TRBV12-3 or TRBV12-4 and TRBJ2-1, with 9 bases fitting TRBD2. The CDR3 has 15 residues. Trimming cost V 7 bases and J 7 bases; bases outside gene matches: 11. In DNA form, the CDR3 reads TGTGCCAGCAACCGGCCCGGGACTAGCTCGAATGAGCAGTTCTTC. Its translation: CASNRPGTSSNEQFF.

The chain has TRBV7-9 and TRBJ2-7, with 7 bases identical to TRBD1. Germline CDR1 SEHNR, CDR2 FQNEAQ (reference sequence). V shed 5 bases, J shed 4 bases, and the junction held 11 bases outside the gene matches. This CDR3 has 15 residues. CDR3 nucleotide sequence: TGTGCCAGCAGCCCCTCCCCGGGACAGTCGTACGAGCAGTACTTC. It is translated as CASSPSPGQSYEQYF.

The chain carries TRBV29-1 and TRBJ1-1; D is undetermined. CDR1 and CDR2 (germline): SQVTM, ANQGSEA. The CDR3 is made up of 13 amino acids. The V end was cut by 8 bases, the J end by 1 base, with 14 bases between. The CDR3 nucleotides read TGCAGCTCCCGGTCGGCATCGAACACTGAAGCTTTCTTT. It codes for CSSRSASNTEAFF.

This clonotype was counted a few times. The chain links TRBV12-3 or TRBV12-4 to TRBJ1-2; D possibly corresponds to TRBD1 (5 bases). V dropped 3 bases and J dropped 1 base, with 9 bases sitting between them. This CDR3 contains 14 residues. Here the CDR3 reads CASSFQGFNYGYTF. CDR3 bases: TGTGCCAGCAGTTTCCAGGGATTTAACTATGGCTACACCTTC.

This clonotype was seen a few times. V and J are TRBV7-6 and TRBJ2-7, with unresolved D. Germline values: CDR1 SGHVS, CDR2 FNYEAQ. The CDR3 contains 14 residues. The ends were cut back, 1 base at V and 2 bases at J, with 9 bases in the middle. CDR3 sequence: CASSLDGSTYEQYF. CDR3 nucleotides: TGTGCCAGCAGCTTAGACGGATCCACCTACGAGCAGTACTTC.

The chain couples TRBV12-3 or TRBV12-4 to TRBJ1-1; TRBD1 is a possible D gene (6 bases). The CDR3 has 14 residues. V lost 6 bases and J lost 4, with 15 bases in between. CDR3 nucleotides: TGTGCCAGCAGCCCCGGGGGCGCCGGCACTGAAGCTTTCTTT. This gives the protein CASSPGGAGTEAFF.

The V call is TRBV5-1, the J call TRBJ1-1; D unclear. V lost 4 bases to trimming and J lost 1 base, with 20 bases between them. From germline, CDR1 is SGHRS and CDR2 YFSETQ. This CDR3 spans 17 amino acids. CDR3 in amino acids: CASSPRTRLGRNTEAFF. The CDR3 nucleotides read TGCGCCAGCAGCCCACGGACGAGGCTGGGAAGGAACACTGAAGCTTTCTTT.

This clonotype was picked up many times. CDR3 amino acids: CASSYGRGTEAFF. For the CDR3, the DNA is TGTGCCAGCAGCTATGGAAGGGGGACTGAAGCTTTCTTT. The V gene is TRBV6-5, the J gene TRBJ1-1; possible D gene TRBD1, 6 bases. CDR3 length: 13 amino acids. In germline, CDR1 is MNHEY, CDR2 SVGAGI. Trimming removed 6 bases at V and 5 bases at J, with 13 bases between.

The chain combines TRBV24-1 with TRBJ2-1, with D unclear. The CDR3 runs to 13 residues. From germline, CDR1 is KGHDR and CDR2 SFDVKD. V lost 2 bases to trimming and J lost 7 bases, with 8 bases between them. The CDR3 reads CATSDSRWNEQFF. In DNA, the CDR3 is TGTGCCACCAGTGATTCCAGGTGGAATGAGCAGTTCTTC.

CDR3 region: CASSVGSLSNEKLFF. CDR3 in DNA: TGTGCCAGCAGCGTAGGGAGCCTAAGTAATGAAAAACTGTTTTTT. The chain links TRBV9 to TRBJ1-4; D not certain. The CDR3 consists of 15 residues. V lost 0 bases and J lost 4, with 10 bases in between. In germline, CDR1 is SGDLS, CDR2 YYNGEE.

This chain connects TRBV5-1 to TRBJ2-3; possibly TRBD2 for D (6 bases). The V end was cut by 7 bases, the J end by 2 bases, with 14 bases between. The germline V gene encodes CDR1 SGHRS and CDR2 YFSETQ. The CDR3 runs to 14 residues. The CDR3 DNA reads TGCGCCAGCGGCTGGGGGGAGAACACAGATACGCAGTATTTT. It is translated as CASGWGENTDTQYF.

This chain links TRBV6-2 or TRBV6-3 with TRBJ2-5, with a weak D call TRBD2 (5 bases). CDR3 length: 14 residues. Trimming shortened V by 1 base and J by 3 bases, and 9 bases separated the two germline ends. Germline V CDR1 and CDR2: MNHEY, SVGEGT. The CDR3 nucleotides read TGTGCCAGCAGTTACTACGCGAGGGAAGAGACCCAGTACTTC. This codes for CASSYYAREETQYF.

This rearrangement joins TRBV6-6 to TRBJ2-3, with 7 positions matching TRBD1. This CDR3 is built from 14 residues. Looked up from germline, CDR1 is MNHNY and CDR2 is SVGAGI (reference sequence). With V trimmed by 8 bases and J by 1 base, 6 bases remained unmatched. CDR3 DNA sequence: TGTGCCAGCTATATAGGACAGGGCACAGATACGCAGTATTTT. The encoded protein is CASYIGQGTDTQYF.

This clonotype has a handful of counts. V usage is TRBV12-3 or TRBV12-4 and J usage is TRBJ1-5, with a weak D call TRBD1 (6 bases). V was cut by 3 bases and J by 0 bases, with 9 bases left in between. The CDR3 consists of 15 residues. The CDR3 sequence: CASSFGQHSNQPQHF. CDR3 nucleotides: TGTGCCAGCAGTTTCGGACAGCATAGCAATCAGCCCCAGCATTTT.

This rearrangement joins TRBV7-2 to TRBJ1-5; the D gene is possibly TRBD1 (6 bases). This CDR3 region has 13 residues. Trimming removed 6 bases from V and 5 bases from J, with 11 bases in between. Germline lookup yields CDR1 SGHTA and CDR2 FQGNSA. The CDR3 DNA reads TGTGCCAGCAGTATAAGGGGGGATCAGCCCCAGCATTTT. It specifies CASSIRGDQPQHF.

This clonotype was detected ten times or more. The V call is TRBV5-1, the J call TRBJ2-7; 9 bases map to TRBD1. Trimming took 0 bases from V and 3 from J; bases not matched to a gene: 1. CDR1 and CDR2 from the germline V gene are SGHRS and YFSETQ. The CDR3 contains 14 residues. For the CDR3, the DNA is TGCGCCAGCAGCTTGGGACAGGGGGTCTACGAGCAGTACTTC. This gives the protein CASSLGQGVYEQYF.

This clonotype was counted between two and nine times. J is TRBJ2-7 and V is TRBV6-4; D unresolved. The CDR3 is 18 amino acids. Per the germline V gene, CDR1 is MRHNA and CDR2 is SNTAGT. Deletions cut 8 bases from V and 0 bases from J, with 26 bases between. Here the CDR3 DNA reads TGTGCCAGCGGAGACGGGCGGACCGAGCCCACAAGCTCCTACGAGCAGTACTTC. This encodes CASGDGRTEPTSSYEQYF.

This clonotype has just a few counts. The chain recombines TRBV6-2 or TRBV6-3 with TRBJ2-7; D not resolved. V lost 0 bases and J 6 bases, leaving 15 bases between the germline ends. CDR3 length equals 15 residues. Germline lookup yields CDR1 MNHEY and CDR2 SVGEGT. The DNA of the CDR3 is TGTGCCAGCAGTTACTCTTCTGAATCGGGTCTCGAGCAGTACTTC. Residues: CASSYSSESGLEQYF.

This clonotype came up many times. This chain links TRBV12-3 or TRBV12-4 with TRBJ2-3, with D perhaps matching TRBD1 (5 bases). CDR3 length: 12 amino acids. V was trimmed by 5 bases and J by 6 bases, leaving 9 bases between them. The CDR3, as DNA: TGTGCCAGCAGTATAGGGGCGGATACGCAGTATTTT. Protein product: CASSIGADTQYF.